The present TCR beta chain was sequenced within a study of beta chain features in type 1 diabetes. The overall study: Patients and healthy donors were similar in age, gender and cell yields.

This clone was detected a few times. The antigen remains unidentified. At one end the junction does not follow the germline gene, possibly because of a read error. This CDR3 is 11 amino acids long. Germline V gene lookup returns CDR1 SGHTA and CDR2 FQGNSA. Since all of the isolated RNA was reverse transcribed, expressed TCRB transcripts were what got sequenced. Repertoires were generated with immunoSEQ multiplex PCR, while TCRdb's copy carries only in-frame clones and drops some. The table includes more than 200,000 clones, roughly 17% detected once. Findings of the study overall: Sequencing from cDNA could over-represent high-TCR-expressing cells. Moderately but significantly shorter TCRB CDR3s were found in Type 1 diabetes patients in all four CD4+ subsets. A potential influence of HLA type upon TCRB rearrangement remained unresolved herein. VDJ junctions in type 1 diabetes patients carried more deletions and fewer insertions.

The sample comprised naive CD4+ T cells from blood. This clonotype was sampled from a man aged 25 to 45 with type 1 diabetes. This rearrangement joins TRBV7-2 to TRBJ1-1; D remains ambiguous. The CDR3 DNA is TGTGCCAGCAGCGGGAACGCTGAAGCTTTCTTT. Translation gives CASSGNAEAFF.